Presented here are 9 T cell receptor beta chains from one specimen sequenced in a study of response to subunit inactivated influenza vaccine. TCRdb passed the RT-PCR reads through MiXCR, listing each CDR3 protein once. This table has more than 450,000 distinct CDR3 sequences, approximately 10% appearing once. This sample was also put to use in a study of T cells expressing NK-cell markers. That report notes: Researchers built TCR beta cDNA using 5'RACE template switching with UMIs.

Sequenced here: PBMCs from blood, sampled on the day of vaccination. Receptors originate from a man aged 45-60 years who received an inactivated influenza vaccine.

The chain combines TRBV20-1 with TRBJ2-1; D possibly corresponds to TRBD2 (5 bases). This CDR3 is built from 13 residues. V dropped 0 bases and J dropped 11 bases, with 14 bases sitting between them. Germline V lookup: CDR1 DFQATT, CDR2 SNEGSKA (reference sequence). This CDR3 is CSAREGGRVQQFF. The CDR3 coding sequence is TGCAGTGCTAGAGAAGGCGGGCGGGTACAGCAGTTCTTC.

Of note for this clonotype: A much larger clone sits a single nucleotide away, making a read error possible. The chain links TRBV11-2 to TRBJ2-7, with 16 bases fitting TRBD2. This CDR3 has 16 residues. The V gene end was trimmed by 7 bases and the J gene end by 3 bases; junction bases not matched to a gene: 6. Germline values: CDR1 SGHAT, CDR2 FQNNGV. This chain's CDR3 is CASIPGLAGGGYEQYF. The CDR3 nucleotides are TGTGCCAGCATCCCGGGACTAGCGGGAGGGGGCTACGAGCAGTACTTC. The whole variable domain, remainder taken from reference TRBV11-2 and TRBJ2-7, is EAGVAQSPRYKIIEKRQSVAFWCNPISGHATLYWYQQILGQGPKLLIQFQNNGVVDDSQLPKDRFSAERLKGVDSTLKIQPAKLEDSAVYLCASIPGLAGGGYEQYFGPGTRLTVT.

The table lists this clonotype with a few counts. The genes are TRBV18 and TRBJ1-1, with 8 positions matching TRBD1. Losses at the gene ends were 3 bases for V and 8 bases for J; bases not matched to a gene: 2. In germline, CDR1 is KGHSH, CDR2 LQKENI. The CDR3 spans 12 residues. CDR3 bases: TGTGCCAGCTCACCGAGGGACAGGGAAGCTTTCTTT. Translated: CASSPRDREAFF.

This clonotype was found once. This chain joins TRBV20-1 and TRBJ2-5; D is undetermined. The CDR3 loop spans 14 amino acids. V was pared by 5 bases and J by 3 bases, with 16 bases between. CDR1 and CDR2 from the germline V gene are DFQATT and SNEGSKA (reference sequence). The CDR3 loop reads CSALAGQEKETQYF. CDR3 nucleotides: TGCAGTGCTCTTGCTGGCCAGGAGAAAGAGACCCAGTACTTC.

This clonotype was seen more than once but under ten times. The J gene is TRBJ1-2, the V gene TRBV7-9, with 11 nucleotides matching TRBD1. Germline lookup yields CDR1 SEHNR and CDR2 FQNEAQ (reference sequence). This CDR3 is built from 16 residues. V shed 5 bases, J shed 2 bases, and the junction held 7 bases outside the gene matches. As DNA, the CDR3 is TGTGCCAGCAGCCCGGACAGGGGGCGGACCAACTATGGCTACACCTTC. Translation gives CASSPDRGRTNYGYTF.

This chain connects TRBV27 to TRBJ2-3, with D possibly being TRBD1 (6 bases). There are 15 residues in the CDR3. Trimming stripped 6 bases from V and 4 bases from J, with 17 bases between. Germline assignment: CDR1 MNHEY and CDR2 SMNVEV (reference sequence). The CDR3 bases are TGTGCCAGCAGGAGAAAGGAACAGGGCGCAGATACGCAGTATTTT. Its protein is CASRRKEQGADTQYF.

The J gene is TRBJ2-7, the V gene TRBV20-1; D not certain. The CDR3 totals 12 residues. V lost 5 bases and J 3 bases, leaving 11 bases between the germline ends. The V gene's germline CDR1 is DFQATT and CDR2 SNEGSKA (reference sequence). CDR3: CSAGSADYEQYF. The DNA for the CDR3 is TGCAGTGCTGGGTCGGCGGACTACGAGCAGTACTTC.

The chain recombines TRBV27 with TRBJ2-5; D is ambiguous. There are 13 residues in the CDR3. Trimming pared 2 bases from V and 4 bases from J, leaving 8 bases between. Germline V gene data show CDR1 as MNHEY and CDR2 as SMNVEV (reference sequence). CDR3 in DNA: TGTGCCAGCAGTTTAATATGGGGAGAGACCCAGTACTTC. It specifies CASSLIWGETQYF.

The chain uses TRBV29-1 and TRBJ2-7, with 10 bases aligning to TRBD1. The germline V gene has CDR1 SQVTM and CDR2 ANQGSEA. The CDR3 extends over 14 amino acids. The V gene end was trimmed by 1 base and the J gene end by 5 bases; junction bases not matched to a gene: 5. CDR3 protein: CSVEGQGALNEQYF. The CDR3 DNA reads as TGCAGCGTTGAAGGACAGGGGGCATTAAACGAGCAGTACTTC.